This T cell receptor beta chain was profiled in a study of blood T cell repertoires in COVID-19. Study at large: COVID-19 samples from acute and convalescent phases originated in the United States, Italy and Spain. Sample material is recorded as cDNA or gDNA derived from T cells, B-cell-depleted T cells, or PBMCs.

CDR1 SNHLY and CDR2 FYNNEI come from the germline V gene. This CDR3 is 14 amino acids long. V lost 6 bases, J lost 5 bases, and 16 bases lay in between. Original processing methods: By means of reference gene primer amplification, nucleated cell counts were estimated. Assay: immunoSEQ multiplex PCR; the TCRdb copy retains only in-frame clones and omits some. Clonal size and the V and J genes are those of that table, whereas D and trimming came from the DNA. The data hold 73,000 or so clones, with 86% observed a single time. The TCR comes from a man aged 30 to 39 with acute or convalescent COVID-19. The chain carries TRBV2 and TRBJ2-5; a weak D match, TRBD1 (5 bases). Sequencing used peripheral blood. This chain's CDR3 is CASRKTVGRETQYF. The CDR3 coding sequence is TGTGCCAGCAGGAAGACAGTCGGGCGGGAGACCCAGTACTTC.